This T cell receptor (beta chain) was sequenced for a study of T cell changes during pregnancy in multiple sclerosis. V trimming: 0 bases; J trimming: 6 bases; junction bases outside the gene matches: 3. Per germline, CDR1 MNHEY and CDR2 SVGAGI. CDR3 length: 14 residues. Only in-frame clones appear in the TCRdb table, and some are missing; sequencing was by immunoSEQ multiplex PCR. The sample records approximately 68,000 clones, 90% to 95% being singletons. The sample consisted of peripheral blood, taken in the third trimester of pregnancy. The source of this sequence is a female donor in good health, enrolled as a control in a pregnancy study. The rearrangement uses TRBV6-5 and TRBJ2-7; 9 bases fit TRBD1. DNA for the CDR3: TGTGCCAGCAGTTACTCACCGGGACAGGGCGAGCAGTACTTC. Amino acids: CASSYSPGQGEQYF.